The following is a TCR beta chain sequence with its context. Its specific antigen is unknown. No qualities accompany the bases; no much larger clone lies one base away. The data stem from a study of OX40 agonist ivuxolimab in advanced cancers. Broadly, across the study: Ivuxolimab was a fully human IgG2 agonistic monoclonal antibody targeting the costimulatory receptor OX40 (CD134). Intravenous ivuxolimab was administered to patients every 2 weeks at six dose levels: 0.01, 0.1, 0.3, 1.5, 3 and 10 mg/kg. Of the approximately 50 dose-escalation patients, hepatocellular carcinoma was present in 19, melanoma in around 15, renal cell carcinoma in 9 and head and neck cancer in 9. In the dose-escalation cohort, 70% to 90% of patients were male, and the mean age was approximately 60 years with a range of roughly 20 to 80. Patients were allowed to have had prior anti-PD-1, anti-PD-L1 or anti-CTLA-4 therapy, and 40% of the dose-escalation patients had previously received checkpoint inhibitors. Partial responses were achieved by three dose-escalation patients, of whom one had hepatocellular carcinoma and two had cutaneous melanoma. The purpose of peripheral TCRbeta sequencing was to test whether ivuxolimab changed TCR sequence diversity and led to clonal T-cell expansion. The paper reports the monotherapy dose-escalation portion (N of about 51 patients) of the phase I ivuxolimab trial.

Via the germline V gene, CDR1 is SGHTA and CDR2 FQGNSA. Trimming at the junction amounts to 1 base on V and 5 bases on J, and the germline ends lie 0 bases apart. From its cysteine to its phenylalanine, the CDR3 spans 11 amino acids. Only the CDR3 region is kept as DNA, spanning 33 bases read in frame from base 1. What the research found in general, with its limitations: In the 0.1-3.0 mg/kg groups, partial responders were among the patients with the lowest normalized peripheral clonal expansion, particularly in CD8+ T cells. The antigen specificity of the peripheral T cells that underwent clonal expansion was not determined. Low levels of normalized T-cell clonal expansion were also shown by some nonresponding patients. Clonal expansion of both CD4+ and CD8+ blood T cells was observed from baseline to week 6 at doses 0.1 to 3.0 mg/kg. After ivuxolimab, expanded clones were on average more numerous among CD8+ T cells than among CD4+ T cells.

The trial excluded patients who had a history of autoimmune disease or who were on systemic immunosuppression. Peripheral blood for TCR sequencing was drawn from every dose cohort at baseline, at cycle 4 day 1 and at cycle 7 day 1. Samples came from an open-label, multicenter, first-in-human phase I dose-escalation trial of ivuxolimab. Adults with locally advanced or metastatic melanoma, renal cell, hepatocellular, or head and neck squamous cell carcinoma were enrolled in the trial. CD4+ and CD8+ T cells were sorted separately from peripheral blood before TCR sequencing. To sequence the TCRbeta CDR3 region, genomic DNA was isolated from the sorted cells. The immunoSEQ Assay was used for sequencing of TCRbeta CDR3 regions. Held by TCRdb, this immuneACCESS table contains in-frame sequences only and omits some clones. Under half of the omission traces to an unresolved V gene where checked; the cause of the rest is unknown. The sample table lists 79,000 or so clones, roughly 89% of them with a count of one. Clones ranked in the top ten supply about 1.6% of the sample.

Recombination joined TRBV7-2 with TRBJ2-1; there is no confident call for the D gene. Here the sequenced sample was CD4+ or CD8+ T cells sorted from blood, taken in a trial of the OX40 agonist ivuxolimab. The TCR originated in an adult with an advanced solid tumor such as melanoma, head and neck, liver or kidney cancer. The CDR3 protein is CASSLDNEQFF. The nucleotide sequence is TGTGCCAGCAGCTTAGACAATGAGCAGTTCTTC.